This T cell receptor beta chain originates from a study of blood T cell repertoires in COVID-19 (dated by TCRdb to the early 2020s). For the study in its entirety: Collaborator samples came from the United States, Italy and Spain and covered acute and convalescent phases of COVID-19. The prospective study material was composed of cDNA or gDNA derived from T cells, B-cell-depleted T cells, or PBMCs. Subjects who had been exposed to COVID-19, were actively infected with it, or had recovered from it provided the deeply sampled blood TCRbeta repertoires that made up the dataset. The repertoires were released in a freely available public database intended as a resource for research on the immune response to SARS-CoV-2. The samples were drawn from the first 160 participants of the ongoing ImmuneRACE study and from some 1,300 subjects provided by 6 global collaborators. Sample metadata almost always included a de-identified subject ID, COVID-19 status, age in years and sex. Where available, HLA class I and class II types were taken from metadata supplied by the sample provider and were not determined by assay-based typing. The paper's findings and limits, for the study overall: The quantity of clinical and demographic metadata differed by source and by participant and was supplied without curation.

V loses 8 bases at its end and J loses 4 bases; junction bases beyond the gene matches: 0. The germline V gene (reference sequence) yields WNHNN for CDR1 and SYGVQD for CDR2. The CDR3 holds 12 amino acids from the cysteine to the phenylalanine. Only the CDR3 DNA stays, 36 bases, in frame from base 1. Details on this clone: No antigen is known for it. It has no much larger one-base neighbor in the sample; base qualities were not kept.

TCRbeta CDR3 regions were amplified from genomic DNA by means of the immunoSEQ Assay, a bias-controlled multiplex PCR. The study's own analysis went as follows. Nucleated cell counts per sample were estimated from amplification of reference gene primers within the assay. Sequence reads were collapsed and filtered to measure the absolute abundance of every unique TCRbeta CDR3 rearrangement. For each sample, productive Simpson clonality was calculated as the square root of Simpson's diversity index across productive rearrangements. TCRdb carries this immuneACCESS record with in-frame sequences only. Its versions omit some clonotypes, under half of them owing to an unresolved V gene in the studies checked, with the rest unexplained. V and J calls and clone size follow that table, whereas D and trimming were derived from the DNA. The sample table contains about 440,000 clones; only one count was recorded for about 85% of them. The ten largest clonotypes hold just under 2% of the sample.

Participants in the prospective study were aged about 18 to 95 years, lived in over 20 United States geographic areas, and enrolled through a virtual design. In the prospective study, participants were assigned to cohorts based on the clinical history participants reported in a screening survey and a study questionnaire. Mobile phlebotomists in the prospective study collected whole blood, serum and a nasopharyngeal or oropharyngeal swab from every participant. Prospective study participants could optionally give additional blood draws and questionnaires over an approximately 2-month period. Before DNA extraction, prospective study blood samples were shipped either frozen or at room temperature.

Source material: PBMCs or T cells enriched from blood (not recorded which). This clonotype was sampled from a woman aged 18 to 35 with acute COVID-19. The chain employs TRBV10-1 and TRBJ2-2, and 8 bases in between align with TRBD1. Here the CDR3 is given as CASQGATGELFF. The nucleotides are TGCGCCAGCCAGGGGGCCACCGGGGAGCTGTTTTTT.